This TCR beta chain was captured by sequencing in a study of shared clonotypes between healthy human individuals (dated by TCRdb to between 2020 and 2021). Describing the broader study: The cohort included three men and two women between 18 and 49 years of age. The study deeply sequenced blood TCR repertoires of about five healthy adults to estimate repertoire size and the extent of clonotype sharing between individuals. Each donor's leukapheresis produced roughly between roughly 0.85 and 9.5 billion PBMCs. Different laboratories and diverse techniques were used to prepare libraries and sequence TCR repertoires, to increase sequencing depth and limit assay-specific biases. For each donor, three plates each were used for CD4 naive and CD4 memory, two plates were used for CD8 naive, and one plate was used for CD8 memory.

This clone was observed a handful of times. Its specific antigen is unknown. No quality values exist for individual bases; no much larger clone is one base distant. Using the deep immunoSEQ assay, multiplex PCR amplified TCR CDR3 regions from genomic DNA. Extracted genomic DNA from each cell subset was distributed evenly across all wells of several immunoSEQ 96-well plates, and each plate was treated as a replicate. Each replicate PCR for sorted subsets received around 200 ng genomic DNA, equal to tens of thousands of T cell genomes. Purified libraries were measured with a Qubit 3.0 fluorometer, size-checked on a Bioanalyzer 2100, and measured again with the KAPA Library Quantification kit. Every immunoSEQ 96-well plate was sequenced on a separate single-read 150-cycle Illumina NextSeq 550 flow cell. Under the source paper's analysis protocol: Because the immunoSEQ output held only junctional sequences and lacked quality scores, the filtering could not match the filtering applied to full-length reads. Sequences were annotated with PyIR, a Python wrapper for IgBLAST v1.9, and V/J genes and CDR3 were assigned using IMGT germline references. Any read was removed if the V/J assignment was weak (E-value above 1e-6), the CDR3 was missing, or the read contained stop codons, out-of-frame junctions, or ambiguous translated residues. V3J clonotypes were defined as sequences sharing an identical inferred V gene, J gene, and CDR3 amino acid sequence. The percentage overlap between two repertoires was calculated by dividing the number of shared unique clonotypes by the size of the smaller repertoire. Three approaches were used to assess repertoire richness: RTK rarefaction, the Chao1 estimator, and Recon v2.1 estimates of unobserved clonotypes. Generation probabilities for all TCRbeta clonotypes obtained by the gDNA method from a few donors were computed using OLGA. In TCRdb, the immuneACCESS table is reduced to in-frame sequences with V and J assigned. These tables do not hold every clone; where another copy was compared, an unresolved V gene accounts for under half, and the others remain unexplained. Clone size and the V and J calls come from that table; the DNA yielded D and trimming. This sample has 780,000 or so clones in its table, and over 60% of those were observed once. The leading ten clones occupy roughly 1.8% of the sample.

The CDR3 goes from the cysteine to the phenylalanine over 16 residues. Only the CDR3 DNA stays, 48 bases, in frame from base 1. Based on the germline V gene, the CDR1 and CDR2 sequences are MGHRA and YSYEKL. V has 5 bases trimmed and J has 6 bases trimmed; junction bases matching no gene number 10. The donors were healthy, HIV-negative adults who had no recently reported acute infections or vaccinations. All donors were Caucasian adults living in Nashville, Tennessee, USA. CD4+ T cells were enriched through magnetic negative selection, after which naive cells were positively selected on CD45RA and the remaining negative fraction served as the memory subset. Blood was obtained by leukapheresis, after which PBMCs were separated by Ficoll-Histopaque density gradient centrifugation and cryopreserved in liquid nitrogen vapor phase. Analytical flow cytometry was used to check the purity and quantity of each magnetically sorted T cell population. Genomic DNA was isolated from every sorted fraction and measured by UV absorbance on a Nanodrop 2000c.

The paper as a whole reports these results and caveats: Only blood was sampled, and tissue TCR repertoires likely differ from those in blood. Larger estimated clonotype richness was generally found for naive subsets than for memory subsets. Pairwise subsampling indicated that sequencing depth was expected to affect the degree of clonotype sharing among donors. Clonotypes shared by all four sorted-subset donors showed higher generation probabilities than non-shared clonotypes. Incomplete sequencing was indicated by rarefaction of sorted-subset datasets, despite the large sequencing depth. The genetic and exposure-history diversity represented was limited by the small number of donors. About 4.5% of naive CD4, more than 3% of naive CD8, 2.3% of memory CD4, and 0.4% of memory CD8 clonotypes were shared across several donors.

This receptor was obtained from a woman aged 25-40 years in good health. The chain was built from TRBV4-1 and TRBJ2-1; TRBD1 matches 10 bases in the middle. The sequenced material came from memory CD4+ T cells sorted from blood. The cell subset or site label, read with the paper, signifies: CD45RA-negative fraction. The DNA sequence follows: TGCGCCAGCAGCAAGCGGGACAGGGGCACGGGCAATGAGCAGTTCTTC. This sequence encodes CASSKRDRGTGNEQFF.